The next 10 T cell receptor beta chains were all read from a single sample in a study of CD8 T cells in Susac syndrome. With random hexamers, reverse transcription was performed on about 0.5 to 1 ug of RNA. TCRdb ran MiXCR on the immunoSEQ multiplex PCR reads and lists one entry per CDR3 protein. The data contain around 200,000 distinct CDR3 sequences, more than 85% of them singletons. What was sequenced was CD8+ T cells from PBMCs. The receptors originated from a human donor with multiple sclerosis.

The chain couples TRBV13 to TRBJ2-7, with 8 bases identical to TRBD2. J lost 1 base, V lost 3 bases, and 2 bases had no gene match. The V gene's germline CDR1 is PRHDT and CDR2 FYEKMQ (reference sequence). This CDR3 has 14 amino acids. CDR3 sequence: CASSLERGSYEQYF. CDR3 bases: TGTGCCAGCAGCTTGGAGCGGGGGTCCTACGAGCAGTACTTC.

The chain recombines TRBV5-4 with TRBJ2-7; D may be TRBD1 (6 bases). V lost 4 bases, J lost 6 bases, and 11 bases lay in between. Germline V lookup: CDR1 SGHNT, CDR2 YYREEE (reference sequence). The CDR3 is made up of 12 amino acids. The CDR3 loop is CASSITGPEQYF. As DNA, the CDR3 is TGTGCCAGCAGCATAACAGGGCCCGAGCAGTACTTC.

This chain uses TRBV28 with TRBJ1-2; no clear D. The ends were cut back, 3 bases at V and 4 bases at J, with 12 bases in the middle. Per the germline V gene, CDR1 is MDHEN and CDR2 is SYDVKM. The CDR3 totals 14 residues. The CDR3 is CASSFLPAIYGYTF. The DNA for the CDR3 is TGTGCCAGCAGTTTTTTGCCGGCTATCTATGGCTACACCTTC.

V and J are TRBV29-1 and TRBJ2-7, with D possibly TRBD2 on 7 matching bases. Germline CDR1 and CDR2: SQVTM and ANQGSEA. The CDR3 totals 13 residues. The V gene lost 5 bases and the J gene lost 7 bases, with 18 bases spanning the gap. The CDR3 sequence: CSVIGGAGGEQYF. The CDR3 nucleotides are TGCAGCGTTATAGGGGGGGCCGGAGGGGAGCAGTACTTC.

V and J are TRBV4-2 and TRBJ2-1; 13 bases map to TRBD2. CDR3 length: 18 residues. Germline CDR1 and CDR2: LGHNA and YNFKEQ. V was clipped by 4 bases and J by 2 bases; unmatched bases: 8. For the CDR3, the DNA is TGTGCCAGCAGCCCTGGGACTAGCGGGATAGGAACCTACAATGAGCAGTTCTTC. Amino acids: CASSPGTSGIGTYNEQFF.

The CDR3 loop is CASQGPLNTGELFF. For the CDR3, the DNA is TGTGCCAGCCAGGGGCCTCTCAACACCGGGGAGCTGTTTTTT. The chain employs TRBV27 and TRBJ2-2; perhaps TRBD1 as D (6 bases). The germline V gene encodes CDR1 MNHEY and CDR2 SMNVEV (reference sequence). The CDR3 extends over 14 amino acids. The ends were cut back, 8 bases at V and 2 bases at J, with 12 bases in the middle.

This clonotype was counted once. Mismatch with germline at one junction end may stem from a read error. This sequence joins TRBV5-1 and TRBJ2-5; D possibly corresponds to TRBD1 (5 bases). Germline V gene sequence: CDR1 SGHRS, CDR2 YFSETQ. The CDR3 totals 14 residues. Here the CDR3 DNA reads TGCGCCGGCAGCCCCCAGGGTTTCGGGGAGACCCAGTACTTC. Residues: CAGSPQGFGETQYF.

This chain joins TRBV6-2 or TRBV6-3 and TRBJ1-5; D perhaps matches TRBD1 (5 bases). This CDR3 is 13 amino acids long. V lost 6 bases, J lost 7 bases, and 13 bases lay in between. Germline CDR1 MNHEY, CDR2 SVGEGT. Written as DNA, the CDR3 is TGTGCCAGCAGCTCAGGGTTGATACAGCCCCAGCATTTT. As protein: CASSSGLIQPQHF.

The CDR3 DNA follows: TGTGCCAGCAGCTTTGACGGGTCTAGCACAGATACGCAGTATTTT. Its translation is CASSFDGSSTDTQYF. This rearrangement joins TRBV7-9 to TRBJ2-3; no firm D call. V dropped 3 bases and J dropped 0 bases, with 10 bases sitting between them. The germline V gene has CDR1 SEHNR and CDR2 FQNEAQ (reference sequence). The CDR3 loop spans 15 amino acids.

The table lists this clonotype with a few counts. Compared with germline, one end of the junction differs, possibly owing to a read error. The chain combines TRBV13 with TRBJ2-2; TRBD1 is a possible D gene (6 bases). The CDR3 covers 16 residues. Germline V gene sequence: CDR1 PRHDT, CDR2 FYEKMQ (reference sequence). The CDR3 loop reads CASSLSTDSNTGELFF. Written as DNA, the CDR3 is TGTGCCAGCAGCTTGTCCACGGACAGCAACACCGGGGAGCTTTTTTTT.